Given below is one T cell receptor (beta chain) in context. This CDR3 has 12 residues. CDR1 is MNHEY, CDR2 SVGAGI, per germline. V was pared by 6 bases and J by 7 bases, with 11 bases between. The data were taken from a study of blood T cell repertoires in COVID-19. At the level of the study: Acute and convalescent COVID-19 samples came from the United States, Italy and Spain. PBMCs, B-cell-depleted T cells, or T cells were the source of the cDNA or gDNA that made up the material.

Per the original data handling: Using reference gene primer amplification, nucleated cell counts were estimated. TCRdb's table, derived via immunoSEQ multiplex PCR, lists solely in-frame clones and lacks some. That table furnishes V, J and clone size, whereas the DNA furnished D and trimming. This sample has 310,000 or so clones, with 70% to 90% found just once. This receptor was identified in a woman between 25 and 40 years old who had recovered from COVID-19. The chain joins TRBV6-5 to TRBJ2-3, with a weak D call TRBD2 (5 bases). Sequencing was performed on peripheral blood. The CDR3 loop is CASSLTGNTQYF. The CDR3 DNA reads TGTGCCAGCAGCTTGACGGGAAATACGCAGTATTTT.